These T cell receptor beta chains were read from a single sample in a study. Each CDR3 protein is one row after TCRdb ran MiXCR on the 5' RACE reads. The sample holds some 8,700 distinct CDR3 sequences, around 15% seen once. The sequenced sample was memory CD4+ T cells sorted from blood. Every receptor here comes from a female donor with breast cancer. The CDR3 runs from the conserved cysteine through the conserved F or W. A D gene is named only where the DNA matches it firmly. Some rows have no size entry. The others give once, few or many, or a class for an expanded clone.

J: TRBJ2-2; V: TRBV10-3; D: TRBD2; size: few; CDR3: CAILRTSGTGELFF; DNA: TGTGCCATCCTTCGGACTAGCGGGACCGGGGAGCTGTTTTTT
J: TRBJ2-1; V: TRBV2; D: TRBD1; size: medium-sized; CDR3: CGGGQDYNEQFF; DNA: TGCGGAGGGGGACAGGACTACAATGAGCAGTTCTTC
J: TRBJ1-5; V: TRBV2; D: -; size: many; CDR3: CASSSWGLSNQPQHF; DNA: TGTGCCAGCAGTTCGTGGGGATTAAGCAATCAGCCCCAGCATTTT
J: TRBJ2-1; V: TRBV5-1; D: -; size: medium-sized; CDR3: CASSVLGGDYNEQFF; DNA: TGCGCCAGCAGCGTGCTAGGGGGGGACTACAATGAGCAGTTCTTC
J: TRBJ2-1; V: TRBV5-1; D: -; size: medium-sized; CDR3: CASIGTQVPHEQFF; DNA: TGCGCCAGCATCGGGACTCAAGTACCCCATGAGCAGTTCTTC
J: TRBJ1-1; V: TRBV5-5; D: -; size: -; CDR3: CASSLGQSTEALF; DNA: TGTGCCAGCAGCCTCGGGCAGAGCACTGAAGCTTTGTTT
J: TRBJ2-3; V: TRBV20-1; D: TRBD1; size: medium-sized; CDR3: CSASRDREGADTQYF; DNA: TGCAGTGCTTCCCGGGACAGGGAGGGTGCAGATACGCAGTATTTT
J: TRBJ2-1; V: TRBV5-1; D: TRBD1; size: medium-sized; CDR3: CASSLVQGANEQFF; DNA: TGCGCCAGCAGCTTGGTTCAGGGGGCCAATGAGCAGTTCTTC
J: TRBJ1-5; V: TRBV10-3; D: -; size: medium-sized; CDR3: CATLPDGSNQPQHF; DNA: TGTGCCACCCTACCGGACGGTAGCAATCAGCCCCAGCATTTT
J: TRBJ1-4; V: TRBV25-1; D: -; size: many; CDR3: CASSESRRTDATNEKLFF; DNA: TGTGCCAGCAGTGAATCGCGTCGGACCGATGCAACTAATGAAAAACTGTTTTTT
J: TRBJ2-2; V: TRBV25-1; D: -; size: many; CDR3: CASGTSRTGELFF; DNA: TGTGCCAGCGGTACTTCACGGACCGGGGAGCTGTTTTTT
J: TRBJ2-1; V: TRBV29-1; D: TRBD2; size: medium-sized; CDR3: CSVPSGGRAYNEQFF; DNA: TGCAGCGTACCCTCGGGCGGGAGGGCCTACAATGAGCAGTTCTTC
J: TRBJ2-7; V: TRBV5-1; D: -; size: medium-sized; CDR3: CASSLDVFTPLYEQYF; DNA: TGCGCCAGCAGCTTGGATGTTTTTACTCCTCTGTACGAGCAGTACTTC
J: TRBJ2-7; V: TRBV30; D: -; size: once; CDR3: CAWTRPRQGEQYF; DNA: TGTGCCTGGACGCGGCCTCGCCAAGGCGAGCAGTACTTC
J: TRBJ2-3; V: TRBV27; D: TRBD2; size: few; CDR3: CASRSFGGGSDTQYF; DNA: TGTGCCAGCAGATCCTTCGGGGGGGGCTCAGATACGCAGTATTTT
J: TRBJ2-3; V: TRBV29-1; D: TRBD1; size: medium-sized; CDR3: CSVGDRATDTQYF; DNA: TGCAGCGTTGGGGACAGGGCCACAGATACGCAGTATTTT
J: TRBJ1-6; V: TRBV7-9; D: -; size: medium-sized; CDR3: CASSLANSRNSPLHF; DNA: TGTGCCAGCAGCTTAGCGAACAGTAGGAATTCACCCCTCCACTTT
J: TRBJ2-3; V: TRBV27; D: -; size: medium-sized; CDR3: CATTRQWDTDTQYF; DNA: TGTGCCACCACCCGACAGTGGGACACAGATACGCAGTATTTT
J: TRBJ2-1; V: TRBV5-1; D: -; size: medium-sized; CDR3: CASSLVPDEQFF; DNA: TGCGCCAGCAGCTTGGTCCCGGATGAGCAGTTCTTC
J: TRBJ1-6; V: TRBV2; D: -; size: medium-sized; CDR3: CASRDQYNSPLHF; DNA: TGTGCCAGCAGGGATCAATATAATTCACCCCTCCACTTT
J: TRBJ1-5; V: TRBV7-2; D: TRBD1; size: medium-sized; CDR3: CASSPQGAGQPQHF; DNA: TGTGCCAGCAGTCCACAGGGGGCGGGTCAGCCCCAGCATTTT
J: TRBJ1-2; V: TRBV7-2; D: -; size: medium-sized; CDR3: CASSLEHGYYGYTF; DNA: TGTGCCAGCAGCTTAGAACACGGATACTATGGCTACACCTTC
J: TRBJ1-5; V: TRBV5-5; D: TRBD1; size: medium-sized; CDR3: CASSLGQGTQPQHF; DNA: TGTGCCAGCAGCTTGGGACAGGGTACTCAGCCCCAGCATTTT
J: TRBJ1-5; V: TRBV2; D: -; size: -; CDR3: CASNLDSNQPQHF; DNA: TGTGCCAGCAACTTAGATTCCAATCAGCCCCAGCATTTT
J: TRBJ2-5; V: TRBV14; D: TRBD2; size: -; CDR3: CASSQDQMGLAGEETQYF; DNA: TGTGCCAGCAGCCAAGATCAAATGGGACTAGCGGGAGAAGAGACCCAGTACTTC
J: TRBJ2-5; V: TRBV28; D: TRBD1; size: -; CDR3: CATGQGGVETQYF; DNA: TGTGCCACTGGACAGGGTGGTGTAGAGACCCAGTACTTC
J: TRBJ1-1; V: TRBV4-2; D: -; size: medium-sized; CDR3: CASSQQYSRAGRTEAFF; DNA: TGTGCCAGCAGCCAACAGTATTCGAGGGCAGGGAGGACTGAAGCTTTCTTT
J: TRBJ1-1; V: TRBV7-7; D: -; size: -; CDR3: CASILEWGTEAFF; DNA: TGTGCTAGCATCTTAGAATGGGGCACTGAAGCCTTCTTT